These T cell receptor beta chains were read from a single sample in a study of regulatory T cells in long-lasting Graves disease. From the multiplex PCR reads, TCRdb called clonotypes with MiXCR, one entry per CDR3 protein. The data hold hundreds of thousands of distinct CDR3 sequences, with less than 25% observed a single time. The sample here was peripheral blood mononuclear cells (PBMCs), taken when the disease was refractory, from a patient treated with antithyroid drugs. The receptors here all came from a female donor with Graves disease. CDR3s include the opening cysteine and the closing phenylalanine or tryptophan. The D gene is left open where the match is weak. A clone size is listed for some rows: how often the clone was seen (once, few, many), or a class if it is expanded.

D gene	clone size	J gene	V gene	CDR3 protein	CDR3 DNA
.	many	TRBJ1-1	TRBV30	CAWKRRVRSEAFF	TGTGCCTGGAAGCGCAGGGTGCGGTCTGAAGCTTTCTTT
.	many	TRBJ2-7	TRBV27	CASSFTGPWASEQYF	TGTGCCAGCAGTTTCACAGGGCCTTGGGCCTCCGAGCAGTACTTC
.	once	TRBJ1-1	TRBV30	CAWSVRNRQPPVGAFF	TGTGCCTGGAGTGTACGAAATCGACAACCGCCGGTAGGAGCTTTCTTT
TRBD1	few	TRBJ2-3	TRBV20-1	CSAREDRNWGTDTQYF	TGCAGTGCTAGAGAGGACAGGAATTGGGGCACAGATACGCAGTATTTT
TRBD2	.	TRBJ2-7	TRBV19	CASSRTVTSGNTYEQYF	TGTGCCAGTAGTAGGACAGTGACTAGCGGGAACACCTACGAGCAGTACTTC
.	.	TRBJ1-2	TRBV19	CASSTIGGNYGYTF	TGTGCCAGTAGTACGATAGGGGGTAACTATGGCTACACCTTC
.	few	TRBJ2-7	TRBV30	CAWSYPYEQYF	TGTGCCTGGAGTTATCCCTACGAGCAGTACTTC
.	many	TRBJ1-5	TRBV28	CASSPPGPRGRQPQHF	TGTGCCAGCAGTCCCCCTGGGCCCAGAGGACGCCAGCCCCAGCATTTT
.	.	TRBJ2-5	TRBV5-1	CASSLAPSGPQETQYF	TGCGCCAGCAGCTTGGCCCCGAGCGGCCCCCAAGAGACCCAGTACTTC
.	many	TRBJ2-5	TRBV18	CASSPPGGRQETQYF	TGTGCCAGCTCACCACCCGGAGGGCGCCAAGAGACCCAGTACTTC